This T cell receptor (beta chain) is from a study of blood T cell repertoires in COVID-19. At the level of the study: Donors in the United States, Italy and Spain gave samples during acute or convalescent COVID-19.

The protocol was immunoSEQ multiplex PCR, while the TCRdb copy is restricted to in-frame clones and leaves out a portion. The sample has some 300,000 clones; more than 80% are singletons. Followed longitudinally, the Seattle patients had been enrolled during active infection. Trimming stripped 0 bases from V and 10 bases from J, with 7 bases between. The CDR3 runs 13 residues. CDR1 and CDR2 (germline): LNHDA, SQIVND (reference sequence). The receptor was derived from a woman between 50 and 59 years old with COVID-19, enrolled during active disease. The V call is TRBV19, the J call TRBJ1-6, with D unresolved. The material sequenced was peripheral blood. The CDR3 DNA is TGTGCCAGTAGTATAGAGTTGCGGTCACCCCTCCACTTT. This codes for CASSIELRSPLHF.